Given below is one TCR beta chain in context. This clonotype came up a few times. Its recognized antigen is unknown. Base qualities are not at hand, and no much larger clone is one base apart. Receptor libraries were prepared by 5' RACE. The instrument given in TCRdb is Illumina HiSeq 2500. A second PCR of about 6 to 11 cycles was performed with a sample-barcoded 5' primer and a J-beta primer mix. A unique molecular identifier was introduced onto each TCR beta cDNA molecule by a template-switch 5' adaptor carrying 12 random nucleotides. Each sample yielded at least 3 million CDR3-containing paired-end reads. First-strand cDNA was synthesized from all RNA with the Mint cDNA synthesis kit, primed by a TRBC-specific oligonucleotide. After uracil-DNA glycosylase treatment, a first 18-cycle PCR used universal primers M1SS and BC2_uni_R on all cDNA. Concerning the study's data processing: Normalization of each sample was performed by random selection of 1 million high-quality reads, each carrying a distinct molecular identifier. Reads sharing molecular identifiers were discarded rather than binned into consensus sequences. MiTCR, run with a Q25 quality threshold and the strictest error-elimination algorithm, handled CDR3 identification, clonotype clustering and error correction. Lower-bound total TCR beta diversity was estimated with a nonparametric unseen species model using Euler transformation. The public reads were reanalyzed by TCRdb: fastp trimming at Q25, MiXCR alignment, in-frame beta chains only. Every entry covers one CDR3 protein and lists the most common genes and DNA from its rows. The V and J calls and clone size come from TCRdb's table, not from the authors' own analysis. A total of over 600,000 distinct CDR3 sequences appear in this sample, around a fifth of them only once. Clones ranked in the top ten supply 3.5% to 4% of the sample.

The donors were roughly 39 Caucasian individuals from Russia, aged 6 to 90 years, who were systemically healthy. Each donor gave about 10 milliliters of peripheral blood, drawn into EDTA-treated Vacutainer tubes. Ficoll-Paque density-gradient centrifugation was used to isolate PBMCs, with at least 6 million per sample. Total RNA, at least 5.5 micrograms per sample, was extracted from PBMCs with Trizol reagent. For every donor, an aliquot of PBMCs went through flow cytometry to measure the percentages of naive CD45RAhigh/CD27high T cells. This record belongs to a study of blood T cells in healthy people across ages (dated by TCRdb to 2014 to 2015). General notes on the study: In model experiments, template switching captured about one uniquely barcoded TCR beta cDNA molecule for every two T cells. To avoid experimental bias, donors of different ages were spread randomly across the sequencing lanes. Using the same blood draw, the study looked at two additional independent replicas of 1 million unique cDNA reads for two donors, one aged 18 to 30 and the other aged 80 or older. To track age-related changes in TCR beta repertoire diversity, the study relied on deep sequencing normalized with unique cDNA molecular identifiers. The donors were divided into four age groups: young (average around 17 years), middle-aged (about 41), aged (approximately 62) and long-lived (about 90). Overall results and qualifications from the work: As age increased, observed TCR beta diversity per million T cells dropped in a roughly linear way, and a significant reduction was already evident by age 40. Donor CMV infection status was unknown, potentially confounding age-related changes in expanded clonotypes. Bulk unsorted PBMC profiling prevented conclusive comparison of naive and antigen-experienced compartments. The percentage of naive T cells measured by flow cytometry correlated strongly with observed TCR beta diversity. Total diversity estimates from one million sequenced T cells were considered lower bounds and underestimates. Compared with the aged group, the long-lived group had more naive CD4+ T cells, fewer expanded clones and increased TCR diversity, a pattern suggesting age selection.

The CDR3 covers 16 residues, taking in both the cysteine and the phenylalanine. Only CDR3 DNA is held: 48 bases, read in frame from base 1. The junction shows trimming of 2 bases on V and 12 bases on J, plus 23 bases between the germline ends. Taken from the germline V gene, the CDR1 and CDR2 loops are SGHRS and YFSETQ. Sequences were obtained from blood. The chain is made from TRBV5-1 and TRBJ1-4, and possibly TRBD1, on 5 matching bases. This TCR came from a man in his 70s in good health. The bases read TGCGCCAGCAGCTTTGCCGGGACTGCCGGTAAAGAAGAACTGTTTTTT. This codes for CASSFAGTAGKEELFF.